A selection of T cell receptor beta chains follows, all from one sample in a study of cytomegalovirus exposure and HLA in healthy donors. Data came from immunoSEQ multiplex PCR; TCRdb stores just in-frame clones and leaves some out. The sample holds 100,000 to 150,000 clones, about 80% seen once. Sample: PBMCs. All receptors come from a woman between 50 and 59 years old in good health and CMV-seronegative. Both conserved end residues are part of each CDR3. A D gene is named only where the DNA matches it firmly. Some rows mark clone size as missing; the rest say once, few, many or name a class of expanded clone.

clone_size,d_call,j_call,v_call,cdr3_aa,cdr3_nt
-,-,TRBJ2-5,TRBV7-2,CASSLDRERETQYF,TGTGCCAGCAGCTTAGACAGGGAACGAGAGACCCAGTACTTC
-,-,TRBJ2-7,TRBV30,CAWSGQGFREQYF,TGTGCCTGGAGTGGTCAGGGCTTTCGCGAGCAGTACTTC
few,TRBD1,TRBJ2-5,TRBV2,CASRADRGPQETQYF,TGTGCCAGCAGAGCGGACAGGGGCCCGCAAGAGACCCAGTACTTC
-,TRBD1,TRBJ1-1,TRBV2,CASSRTTGGGGEAFF,TGTGCCAGCAGTAGGACTACAGGGGGCGGGGGTGAAGCTTTCTTT
-,-,TRBJ2-3,TRBV4-3,CASSQDGRDTQYF,TGCGCCAGCAGCCAAGATGGGCGGGACACGCAGTATTTT
-,TRBD2,TRBJ2-2,TRBV27,CASSLEGAQPGLAKTGELFF,TGTGCCAGCAGTTTAGAAGGGGCCCAACCGGGACTAGCAAAAACCGGGGAGCTGTTTTTT
-,TRBD2,TRBJ2-5,TRBV30,CAWSRRLAGDRETQYF,TGTGCCTGGAGTCGGCGCCTAGCGGGAGATCGGGAGACCCAGTACTTC
-,-,TRBJ2-1,TRBV7-9,CSSSRVYNEQFF,TGTTCCAGCTCGAGGGTCTACAATGAGCAGTTCTTC
few,-,TRBJ1-2,TRBV5-6,CASSLIQPYGYTF,TGTGCCAGCAGCTTGATACAGCCTTATGGCTACACCTTC
-,TRBD1,TRBJ1-2,TRBV27,CASSPDREEGDYGYTF,TGTGCCAGCAGTCCAGACAGGGAAGAGGGTGACTATGGCTACACCTTC
-,TRBD1,TRBJ2-7,TRBV7-9,CASSAGTGYYEQYF,TGTGCCAGCAGCGCAGGGACAGGGTACTACGAGCAGTACTTC
-,TRBD2,TRBJ2-7,TRBV18,CASSPTSGSHEQYF,TGTGCCAGCTCACCCACTAGCGGGTCCCACGAGCAGTACTTC
-,-,TRBJ1-1,TRBV30,CAWIGGNTEAFF,TGTGCCTGGATAGGGGGGAACACTGAAGCTTTCTTT
few,TRBD2,TRBJ2-1,TRBV6-1,CASRTGLAGVNEQFF,TGTGCCAGCAGAACGGGACTAGCGGGAGTAAATGAGCAGTTCTTC
once,TRBD1,TRBJ2-1,TRBV27,CASRLTGGPYNEQFF,TGTGCCAGCAGACTTACAGGGGGGCCCTACAATGAGCAGTTCTTC
-,TRBD2,TRBJ2-7,TRBV18,CASSPPAGRALYEQYF,TGTGCCAGCTCACCACCGGCCGGGAGGGCCCTCTACGAGCAGTACTTC
-,-,TRBJ1-4,TRBV10-3,CAIADPKYNEKLFF,TGTGCCATAGCGGACCCAAAGTATAATGAAAAACTGTTTTTT
-,TRBD1,TRBJ2-5,TRBV2,CASNPQGTSFETQYF,TGTGCCAGCAACCCACAGGGGACAAGTTTTGAGACCCAGTACTTC
-,TRBD2,TRBJ2-7,TRBV11-2,CASSLAGGSSYEQYF,TGTGCCAGCAGCTTAGCGGGCGGGAGCTCCTACGAGCAGTACTTC
once,-,TRBJ2-2,TRBV4-2,CASSQDSAAPPGELFF,TGTGCCAGCAGCCAAGATTCGGCGGCCCCCCCCGGGGAGCTGTTTTTT
-,TRBD2,TRBJ2-1,TRBV12-5,CASGLVFWGTSGRGAIEQFF,TGTGCTAGTGGTTTGGTCTTTTGGGGGACTAGCGGGAGAGGGGCAATTGAGCAGTTCTTC
-,-,TRBJ1-2,TRBV9,CASSVGQALGYGYTF,TGTGCCAGCAGCGTAGGACAGGCCTTGGGTTATGGCTACACCTTC
-,-,TRBJ2-5,TRBV25-1,CASSVIETQYF,TGTGCCAGCAGTGTTATTGAGACCCAGTACTTC
-,-,TRBJ2-7,TRBV7-6,CASSCGVPLDCEQYF,TGTGCCAGCAGCTGTGGAGTTCCTCTGGATTGCGAGCAGTACTTC
-,-,TRBJ2-1,TRBV28,CASRSGNEQFF,TGTGCCAGCAGGTCGGGAAATGAGCAGTTCTTC